The 15 T cell receptor beta chains reported below all come from one sample, sequenced in a study of T-cell reconstitution after alpha-beta-depleted transplantation in children. It was with unique molecular identifiers that the TCRbeta library was prepared. One entry per CDR3 protein, called by TCRdb with MiXCR from the PCR reads. The data contain approximately 500,000 distinct CDR3 sequences, roughly a tenth of them singletons. The sequencing used PBMCs, collected before TCRalphabeta/CD19-depleted stem cell transplant. These receptor sequences come from a child aged 2 to 15 with inherited bone marrow failure, due to receive a stem cell transplant.

At least ten counts were recorded for this clonotype. The chain couples TRBV12-3 or TRBV12-4 to TRBJ2-1; no definite D call. Trimming shortened V by 3 bases and J by 10 bases, and 16 bases separated the two germline ends. The CDR3 length is 14 residues. The CDR3 here is CASSFRAPSREQFF. The CDR3 DNA follows: TGTGCCAGCAGTTTCAGAGCTCCATCAAGGGAGCAGTTCTTC.

The rearrangement joins TRBV7-8 to TRBJ2-3; D call uncertain. The V gene's germline CDR1 is SGHVS and CDR2 FQNEAQ. Trimming took off 3 bases at V and 1 base at J, with 11 bases between the two ends. The CDR3 consists of 15 residues. DNA of the CDR3: TGTGCCAGCAGCTTCGAGTTAGTGGGCACAGATACGCAGTATTTT. It is translated as CASSFELVGTDTQYF.

This clonotype was counted ten times or more. This rearrangement joins TRBV4-2 to TRBJ2-1, with D uncertain. Germline CDR1 and CDR2: LGHNA and YNFKEQ. This CDR3 is built from 14 residues. Trimming stripped 0 bases from V and 3 bases from J, with 6 bases between. The CDR3 sequence is CASSQDGVYNEQFF. The CDR3 DNA reads TGTGCCAGCAGCCAAGACGGAGTCTACAATGAGCAGTTCTTC.

This clonotype was seen a handful of times. J is TRBJ2-2 and V is TRBV20-1; D call uncertain. With 2 bases removed from V and 4 bases from J, the gap between germline ends came to 8 bases. The V gene's germline CDR1 is DFQATT and CDR2 SNEGSKA (reference sequence). The CDR3 sequence is 13 residues long. CDR3 protein: CSARNGPTGELFF. The CDR3 bases are TGCAGTGCTAGAAATGGGCCCACCGGGGAGCTGTTTTTT.

This clonotype has a count of ten or more. The V call is TRBV28, the J call TRBJ2-7; either TRBD1 or TRBD2 may supply D (5 bases each). The CDR3 extends over 16 amino acids. The ends were cut back, 1 base at V and 1 base at J, with 14 bases in the middle. Germline V lookup: CDR1 MDHEN, CDR2 SYDVKM. The CDR3 spells CASSLFPGPASYEQYF. The CDR3 DNA reads as TGTGCCAGCAGTTTATTCCCGGGGCCAGCGTCCTACGAGCAGTACTTC.

This chain joins TRBV30 and TRBJ2-7; 8 nucleotides match TRBD1. The ends lost 3 bases at V and 3 bases at J; junction bases unmatched: 4. The CDR3 has 13 amino acids. The germline gives CDR1 GTSNPN, CDR2 SVGIG (reference sequence). Here the CDR3 DNA reads TGTGCCTGGAGAGGGACAGGACGCTACGAGCAGTACTTC. Protein sequence: CAWRGTGRYEQYF. The full variable domain, in which reference TRBV30 and TRBJ2-7 provide the parts outside the CDR3, is SQTIHQWPATLVQPVGSPLSLECTVEGTSNPNLYWYRQAAGRGLQLLFYSVGIGQISSEVPQNLSASRPQDRQFILSSKKLLLSDSGFYLCAWRGTGRYEQYFGPGTRLTVT.

V usage is TRBV12-3 or TRBV12-4 and J usage is TRBJ2-3, with 8 nucleotides matching TRBD1. The CDR3 covers 15 residues. Trimming cost V 6 bases and J 2 bases; bases outside gene matches: 7. The CDR3 loop reads CASSLWTGHTDTQYF. The CDR3 DNA reads as TGTGCCAGCAGCCTATGGACAGGGCACACAGATACGCAGTATTTT.

As to this clonotype: A much larger clone sits a single nucleotide away, making a read error possible. The chain uses TRBV5-1 and TRBJ2-3, with 11 bases aligning to TRBD2. Germline V gene lookup returns CDR1 SGHRS and CDR2 YFSETQ. The CDR3 totals 15 residues. The V and J ends lost 5 bases and 4 bases, in that order; junction bases with no gene match: 6. As DNA, the CDR3 is TGCGCCAGCAGACTAGCGGGAGAGGTATCAGATACGCAGTATTTT. The encoded protein is CASRLAGEVSDTQYF.

V usage is TRBV6-2 or TRBV6-3 and J usage is TRBJ2-2; 7 bases line up with TRBD2. From germline, CDR1 is MNHEY and CDR2 SVGEGT. V shed 6 bases, J shed 2 bases, and the junction held 9 bases outside the gene matches. CDR3 length: 16 residues. DNA of the CDR3: TGTGCCAGCAGCCCCCTAGCGGTTCTAAACACCGGGGAGCTGTTTTTT. Its protein product is CASSPLAVLNTGELFF.

In its sample, this clonotype was seen a few times. The genes are TRBV7-2 and TRBJ1-2; 10 bases are shared with TRBD1. Germline assignment: CDR1 SGHTA and CDR2 FQGNSA. The CDR3 has 14 residues. J lost 8 bases, V lost 5 bases, and 8 bases had no gene match. CDR3 loop: CASSLNGQGGGYTF. The DNA of the CDR3 is TGTGCCAGCAGCCTTAACGGACAGGGGGGAGGCTACACCTTC.

This clonotype was recorded at least ten times. V is TRBV7-2 and J is TRBJ2-7, with D unclear. This CDR3 spans 14 amino acids. Germline V lookup: CDR1 SGHTA, CDR2 FQGNSA. Trimming removed 2 bases at V and 7 bases at J, with 15 bases between. The CDR3 sequence: CASSLFSSGWEQYF. CDR3 nucleotide sequence: TGTGCCAGCAGCTTATTTTCGTCAGGCTGGGAGCAGTACTTC.

This clonotype was counted at least ten times. The chain joins TRBV20-1 to TRBJ2-7, with TRBD2 matching 10 bases. Germline CDR1 is DFQATT and CDR2 is SNEGSKA (reference sequence). The CDR3 covers 17 residues. V trimming: 3 bases; J trimming: 0 bases; junction bases outside the gene matches: 11. CDR3 in amino acids: CSASWLAGVGVSYEQYF. The CDR3 nucleotides are TGCAGTGCTAGCTGGCTAGCGGGAGTGGGGGTCTCCTACGAGCAGTACTTC.

Many counts were recorded for this clonotype. The chain carries TRBV4-2 and TRBJ1-6; possible D gene TRBD1, 6 bases. Between the trimmed V and J ends, which lost 0 bases and 4 bases, there was a span of 13 bases. The CDR3 totals 17 residues. Germline CDR1 reads LGHNA; CDR2 reads YNFKEQ. The CDR3 here is CASSQDWGARYNSPLHF. CDR3 coding DNA: TGTGCCAGCAGCCAAGATTGGGGGGCTAGATATAATTCACCCCTCCACTTT.

This clonotype was recorded many times. The chain carries TRBV5-4 and TRBJ1-2; D gene ambiguous. Germline V gene lookup returns CDR1 SGHNT and CDR2 YYREEE (reference sequence). The CDR3 contains 16 residues. The V and J ends lost 0 bases and 2 bases respectively, with 14 bases between them. The DNA for the CDR3 is TGTGCCAGCAGCTTGGGGCCGACGCTAGAGAACTATGGCTACACCTTC. Its protein is CASSLGPTLENYGYTF.

This clonotype was observed many times. V gene TRBV7-2 combines with J gene TRBJ2-5; possible D gene TRBD2, 5 bases. The V end was cut by 0 bases, the J end by 2 bases, with 19 bases between. The CDR3 runs 18 residues. Germline-derived CDR1 and CDR2 are SGHTA and FQGNSA. CDR3 region: CASSLAEVGQVLQETQYF. DNA of the CDR3: TGTGCCAGCAGCTTAGCGGAGGTGGGCCAGGTCCTGCAAGAGACCCAGTACTTC.